One and the same sample provided the 25 T cell receptor beta chains below, sequenced in a study of cytotoxic CD8 clonotypes in ibrutinib-treated CLL (dated by TCRdb to the early 2020s). According to the study, the label for this sample's time point signals: progressive disease on ibrutinib. Libraries were prepared through the immunoSEQ multiplex PCR assay. What TCRdb holds here is the immuneACCESS table cut down to in-frame rearrangements. Part of the clones is not present; checked against another copy, under half of the missing clones reflect an unresolved V gene, and the others are unexplained. Recorded for this sample are 250,000 to 350,000 clones; 65% to 85% of them occurred a single time. The top ten clonotypes cover 5.6% of the sample. The sequences come from PBMCs, collected at disease progression, from a patient treated with ibrutinib. All receptors come from a human donor with chronic lymphocytic leukemia.

V is TRBV7-3 and J is TRBJ2-2, with D perhaps matching TRBD1 (6 bases). The CDR3 sequence is 13 residues long. Germline V gene data show CDR1 as SGHTA and CDR2 as FQGTGA. Trimming cost V 5 bases and J 5 bases, with 9 bases left between them. The CDR3 DNA follows: TGTGCCAGCAGCCTGGACAGTACCGGGGAGCTGTTTTTT. Protein sequence: CASSLDSTGELFF.

This rearrangement joins TRBV20-1 to TRBJ2-3; perhaps TRBD2 as D (5 bases). CDR3 size: 11 residues. Trimming cost V 5 bases and J 8 bases, with 11 bases left between them. CDR1 is DFQATT, CDR2 SNEGSKA, per germline (reference sequence). The CDR3: CSADERVTQYF. The DNA of the CDR3 is TGCAGTGCTGATGAGAGGGTTACGCAGTATTTT.

This clone was seen only once. This rearrangement joins TRBV6-5 to TRBJ2-7; D may correspond to TRBD1 or TRBD2 (5 bases each). Per germline, CDR1 MNHEY and CDR2 SVGAGI. CDR3 length: 16 residues. V lost 2 bases to trimming and J lost 0 bases, with 14 bases between them. In DNA, the CDR3 is TGTGCCAGCAGTTACAGAGGGGCCCCCAGCTCCTACGAGCAGTACTTC. Its translation: CASSYRGAPSSYEQYF.

The chain joins TRBV15 to TRBJ1-3; D not certain. Trimming removed 0 bases from V and 0 bases from J, with 6 bases in between. Looked up from germline, CDR1 is LNHNV and CDR2 is YYDKDF (reference sequence). The CDR3 has 15 amino acids. This chain's CDR3 is CATSRERSSGNTIYF. CDR3 DNA: TGTGCCACCAGCAGAGAACGGTCCTCTGGAAACACCATATATTTT.

This chain links TRBV4-1 with TRBJ1-5; 10 positions agree with TRBD1. The CDR3 extends over 19 amino acids. The V segment lost 4 bases and the J segment 0 bases; nucleotides outside the gene matches: 12. Looked up from germline, CDR1 is MGHRA and CDR2 is YSYEKL. The CDR3 reads CASSPTGTGDFYSNQPQHF. DNA of the CDR3: TGCGCCAGCAGCCCGACCGGGACAGGGGATTTTTATAGCAATCAGCCCCAGCATTTT.

J is TRBJ1-5 and V is TRBV28, with 9 bases lining up with TRBD1. The V gene's germline CDR1 is MDHEN and CDR2 SYDVKM. The V segment lost 6 bases and the J segment 4 bases; nucleotides outside the gene matches: 13. The CDR3 length is 17 residues. CDR3 in DNA: TGTGCCAGCAGCCCCCGTAGGGACAGGGTCCGAAATCAGCCCCAGCATTTT. Translation gives CASSPRRDRVRNQPQHF. The full variable domain, completed using reference TRBV28 and TRBJ1-5, is DVKVTQSSRYLVKRTGEKVFLECVQDMDHENMFWYRQDPGLGLRLIYFSYDVKMKEKGDIPEGYSVSREKKERFSLILESASTNQTSMYLCASSPRRDRVRNQPQHFGDGTRLSIL.

V and J are TRBV2 and TRBJ2-7, with 9 nucleotides matching TRBD2. CDR1 is SNHLY, CDR2 FYNNEI, per germline. V lost 7 bases to trimming and J lost 3 bases; unmatched junction nucleotides: 7. This CDR3 region has 14 residues. CDR3 sequence reads: CASTEREAIYEQYF. DNA for the CDR3: TGTGCCAGCACGGAGCGGGAGGCTATCTACGAGCAGTACTTC.

The rearrangement joins TRBV7-2 to TRBJ1-2, with D uncertain. Per germline, CDR1 SGHTA and CDR2 FQGNSA. Trimming shortened V by 4 bases and J by 4 bases, and 7 bases separated the two germline ends. CDR3 length: 12 residues. The CDR3 DNA follows: TGTGCCAGCAGCTCCCAAATCTATGGCTACACCTTC. The encoded protein is CASSSQIYGYTF.

The chain uses TRBV28 and TRBJ2-2, with D possibly being TRBD1 (5 bases). Germline CDR1 is MDHEN and CDR2 is SYDVKM. V was pared by 2 bases and J by 6 bases, with 16 bases between. There are 16 residues in the CDR3. The CDR3 sequence is CASSLGANKVAGELFF. DNA for the CDR3: TGTGCCAGCAGTTTAGGGGCAAATAAGGTGGCCGGGGAGCTGTTTTTT.

This rearrangement joins TRBV7-3 to TRBJ1-6; D possibly corresponds to TRBD1 (5 bases). The CDR3 is 15 amino acids. Germline V gives CDR1 SGHTA, CDR2 FQGTGA. Between the trimmed V and J ends, which lost 4 bases and 5 bases, there was a span of 12 bases. The CDR3 nucleotides read TGTGCCAGCAGCTCCGGGACGGCCAATAATTCACCCCTCCACTTT. As protein: CASSSGTANNSPLHF.

The chain joins TRBV5-5 to TRBJ2-2; the D gene is possibly TRBD1 (5 bases). Looked up from germline, CDR1 is SGHKS and CDR2 is YYEKEE (reference sequence). Trimming removed 2 bases at V and 3 bases at J, with 11 bases between. This CDR3 is built from 15 residues. The CDR3 loop reads CASSLQVWDTGELFF. The CDR3 DNA is TGTGCCAGCAGCTTACAGGTCTGGGACACCGGGGAGCTGTTTTTT.

The V call is TRBV4-1, the J call TRBJ2-1, with 7 bases identical to TRBD2. Losses at the gene ends were 6 bases for V and 7 bases for J; bases not matched to a gene: 9. Germline V gene lookup returns CDR1 MGHRA and CDR2 YSYEKL. The CDR3 is 14 amino acids. CDR3 DNA sequence: TGCGCCAGCAGGAATCCGGGGGGTGGAAATGAGCAGTTCTTC. Protein product: CASRNPGGGNEQFF.

This chain connects TRBV4-3 to TRBJ2-6; D not resolved. V was trimmed by 1 base and J by 7 bases, leaving 20 bases between them. This CDR3 comprises 18 residues. CDR1 and CDR2 (germline): LGHNA, YSLEER. The CDR3 nucleotides are TGCGCCAGCAGCCAAGTGGGCAGCCAACATGTAATAGCCAACGTCCTGACTTTC. This codes for CASSQVGSQHVIANVLTF.

V and J are TRBV6-6 and TRBJ1-4; TRBD1 might be the D (6 bases). The CDR3 covers 15 residues. The germline V and J ends were trimmed by 6 bases and 3 bases, with 14 bases remaining between them. CDR1 and CDR2 (germline): MNHNY, SVGAGI (reference sequence). As DNA, the CDR3 is TGTGCCAGCAGCCCCTCCAGGGGACCTAATGAAAAACTGTTTTTT. This translates into CASSPSRGPNEKLFF.

This clone showed up just a few times. The chain couples TRBV4-1 to TRBJ2-5, with D perhaps given as TRBD1 or TRBD2 (5 bases each). The CDR3 length is 13 residues. V dropped 4 bases and J dropped 4 bases, with 10 bases sitting between them. Germline V gene lookup returns CDR1 MGHRA and CDR2 YSYEKL. In nucleotides, the CDR3 is TGCGCCAGCAGCCGAAGGGACGCAGAGACCCAGTACTTC. Protein: CASSRRDAETQYF.

This clone was observed a single time. J is TRBJ2-5 and V is TRBV5-1; no firm D call. V gave up 0 bases and J gave up 5 bases, with 8 bases separating them. This CDR3 contains 13 residues. Germline CDR1 and CDR2: SGHRS and YFSETQ. The CDR3 loop reads CASSLGRTETQYF. DNA for the CDR3: TGCGCCAGCAGCTTGGGTAGGACGGAGACCCAGTACTTC.

This chain joins TRBV19 and TRBJ1-3; D is unresolved. V was cut by 3 bases and J by 0 bases, with 6 bases left in between. This CDR3 comprises 14 residues. CDR1 is LNHDA, CDR2 SQIVND, per germline (reference sequence). In DNA, the CDR3 is TGTGCCAGTAGTATCATGAGCTCTGGAAACACCATATATTTT. Translation gives CASSIMSSGNTIYF.

This clone appeared a single time. The rearrangement uses TRBV2 and TRBJ2-7; D is possibly TRBD2 (5 bases). This CDR3 is 12 amino acids long. Germline assignment: CDR1 SNHLY and CDR2 FYNNEI. CDR3 sequence (DNA): TGTGTGGGGAGCCGCGATTTTTACGAGCAGTACTTC. As protein: CVGSRDFYEQYF.

The genes are TRBV7-8 and TRBJ1-2; D may be TRBD1 (6 bases). V shed 2 bases and J shed 3 bases, with 19 bases lying between them. The CDR3 has 17 residues. Germline CDR1 and CDR2: SGHVS and FQNEAQ. DNA of the CDR3: TGTGCCAGCAGCTTACTCGCCGCGGTGACAGGCCACTATGGCTACACCTTC. Residues: CASSLLAAVTGHYGYTF.

In its sample, this clone was seen once. This rearrangement joins TRBV13 to TRBJ1-3; D is undetermined. The CDR3 sequence is 15 residues long. V was trimmed by 3 bases and J by 0 bases, leaving 9 bases between them. In germline, CDR1 is PRHDT, CDR2 FYEKMQ (reference sequence). Written as DNA, the CDR3 is TGTGCCAGCAGCTTTAACCCTCTCTCTGGAAACACCATATATTTT. Translating it yields CASSFNPLSGNTIYF.

This chain uses TRBV15 with TRBJ1-4; D is perhaps TRBD1 (5 bases). The CDR3 sequence is 14 residues long. V was shortened by 2 bases and J by 4 bases, with 8 bases between the two germline ends. In germline, CDR1 is LNHNV, CDR2 YYDKDF (reference sequence). Here the CDR3 reads CATSRQGLNEKLFF. The DNA of the CDR3 is TGTGCCACCAGCAGACAGGGCCTTAATGAAAAACTGTTTTTT.

The chain employs TRBV10-2 and TRBJ2-3; 9 bases fit TRBD2. CDR1 is WSHSY and CDR2 is SAAADI in the germline V gene. The CDR3 is 16 residues long. V lost 3 bases, J lost 5 bases, and 9 bases stayed unmatched. In DNA form, the CDR3 reads TGCGCCAGCAGTGATACGATGAGCGGGGGGCGAGATACGCAGTATTTT. Its protein product is CASSDTMSGGRDTQYF.

The CDR3 bases are TGCGCCAGCAGCCCATGGGCCCCTAACTATGGCTACACCTTC. Protein sequence: CASSPWAPNYGYTF. This chain joins TRBV5-1 and TRBJ1-2; D is unresolved. This CDR3 is 14 amino acids long. CDR1 and CDR2 (germline): SGHRS, YFSETQ. With 4 bases removed from V and 0 bases from J, the gap between germline ends came to 10 bases.

About this clone itself: The same CDR3 also results from other DNA sequences found in this sample. The chain employs TRBV2 and TRBJ2-7; TRBD1 aligns across 11 bases. Per the germline V gene, CDR1 is SNHLY and CDR2 is FYNNEI. Trimming took 2 bases from V and 2 from J; bases not matched to a gene: 2. The CDR3 runs 15 residues. CDR3: CASSERGQGAYEQYF. In DNA, the CDR3 is TGTGCCAGCAGTGAAAGGGGACAGGGGGCCTACGAGCAGTACTTC. The complete variable domain, with remaining parts taken from reference TRBV2 and TRBJ2-7, reads EPEVTQTPSHQVTQMGQEVILRCVPISNHLYFYWYRQILGQKVEFLVSFYNNEISEKSEIFDDQFSVERPDGSNFTLKIRSTKLEDSAMYFCASSERGQGAYEQYFGPGTRLTVT.

The J gene is TRBJ2-2, the V gene TRBV2; no reliable D call. The germline CDR1 and CDR2 sequences are SNHLY and FYNNEI. This CDR3 is 11 amino acids long. Trimming took off 5 bases at V and 4 bases at J, with 2 bases between the two ends. The CDR3 protein is CASSTTGELFF. DNA for the CDR3: TGTGCCAGCAGTACCACCGGGGAGCTGTTTTTT.